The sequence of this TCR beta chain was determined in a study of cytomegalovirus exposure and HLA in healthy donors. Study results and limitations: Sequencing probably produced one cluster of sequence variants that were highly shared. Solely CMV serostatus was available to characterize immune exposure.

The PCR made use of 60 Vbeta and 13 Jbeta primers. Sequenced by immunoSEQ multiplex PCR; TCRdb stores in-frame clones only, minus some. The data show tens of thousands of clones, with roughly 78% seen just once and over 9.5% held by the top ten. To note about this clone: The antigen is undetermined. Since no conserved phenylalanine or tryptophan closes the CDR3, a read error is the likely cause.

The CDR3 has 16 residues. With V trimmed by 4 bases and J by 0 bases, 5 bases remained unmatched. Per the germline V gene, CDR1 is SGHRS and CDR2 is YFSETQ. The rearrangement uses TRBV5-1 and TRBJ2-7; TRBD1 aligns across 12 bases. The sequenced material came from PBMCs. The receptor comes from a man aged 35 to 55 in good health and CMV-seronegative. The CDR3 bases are TGCGCCAGCAGCATAGGGGACAGGGGGCCCTCCTACGAGCAGTACCTC. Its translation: CASSIGDRGPSYEQYL.